This TCR beta chain was recorded in a study of T cells in Graves' hyperthyroidism and ophthalmopathy. This clonotype appeared a few times. Its antigen is still unknown. Points from the study as a whole: In validation, the model predicted ophthalmopathy. These predictions came a median roughly 7.1 months before onset.

Graves' hyperthyroidism without ophthalmopathy progression within 18 months was termed stable. Patients showing uncontrolled infection, other autoimmune disease, pregnancy or lactation were ineligible. CDR1 and CDR2 (germline): SGHTA, FQGTGA. V dropped 1 base and J dropped 2 bases, with 10 bases sitting between them. The CDR3 runs 15 residues. RNA transcripts were the template for amplifying TCR beta CDR3 regions. The TCR CDR3 was amplified in a first-round RT-PCR using the HTBI primer set. MiXCR, run by TCRdb on the multiplex PCR reads, gives a single entry per CDR3 protein. The profile shows approximately 420,000 distinct CDR3 sequences, around 14% of them singletons.

Sequences were obtained from blood. This chain joins TRBV7-3 and TRBJ2-3, with D perhaps matching TRBD2 (6 bases). The receptor was derived from a woman aged 25 to 39 with Graves' hyperthyroidism. Here the CDR3 reads CASSLSGVDTDTQYF. The CDR3 nucleotides are TGTGCCAGCAGCTTAAGCGGGGTCGACACAGATACGCAGTATTTT.